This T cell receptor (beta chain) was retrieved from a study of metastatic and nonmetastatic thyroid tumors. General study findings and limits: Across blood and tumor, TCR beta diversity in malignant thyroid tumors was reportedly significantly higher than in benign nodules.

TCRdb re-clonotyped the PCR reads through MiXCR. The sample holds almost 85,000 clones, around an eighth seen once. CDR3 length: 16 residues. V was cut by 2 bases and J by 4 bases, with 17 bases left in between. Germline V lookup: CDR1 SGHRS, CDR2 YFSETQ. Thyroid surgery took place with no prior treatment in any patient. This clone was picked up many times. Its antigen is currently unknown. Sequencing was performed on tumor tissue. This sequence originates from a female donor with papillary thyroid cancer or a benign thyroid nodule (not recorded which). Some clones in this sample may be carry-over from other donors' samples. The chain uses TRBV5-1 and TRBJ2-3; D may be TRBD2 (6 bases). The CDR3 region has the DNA TGCGCCAGCAGCTTTCTACTGGAGTGGGGGGCAGATACGCAGTATTTT. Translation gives CASSFLLEWGADTQYF. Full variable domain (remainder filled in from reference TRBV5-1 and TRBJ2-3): KAGVTQTPRYLIKTRGQQVTLSCSPISGHRSVSWYQQTPGQGLQFLFEYFSETQRNKGNFPGRFSGRQFSNSRSEMNVSTLELGDSALYLCASSFLLEWGADTQYFGPGTRLTVL.